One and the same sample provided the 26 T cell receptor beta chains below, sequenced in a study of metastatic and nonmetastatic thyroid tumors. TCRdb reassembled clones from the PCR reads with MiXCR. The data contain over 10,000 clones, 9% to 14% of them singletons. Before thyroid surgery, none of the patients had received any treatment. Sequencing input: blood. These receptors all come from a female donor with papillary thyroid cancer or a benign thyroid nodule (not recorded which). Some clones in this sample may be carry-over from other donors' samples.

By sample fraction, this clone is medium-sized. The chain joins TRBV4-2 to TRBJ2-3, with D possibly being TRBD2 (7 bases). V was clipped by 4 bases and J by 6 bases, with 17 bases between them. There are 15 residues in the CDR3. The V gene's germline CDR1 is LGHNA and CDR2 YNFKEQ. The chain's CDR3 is CASSPEAAGADTQYF. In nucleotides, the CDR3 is TGTGCCAGCAGCCCCGAGGCGGCGGGGGCCGATACGCAGTATTTT.

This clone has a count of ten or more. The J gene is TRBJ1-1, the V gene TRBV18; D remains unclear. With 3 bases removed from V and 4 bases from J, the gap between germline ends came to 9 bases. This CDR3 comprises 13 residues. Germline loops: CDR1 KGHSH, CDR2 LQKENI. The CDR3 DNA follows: TGTGCCAGCTCACCTTCCGTGGGCACTGAAGCTTTCTTT. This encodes CASSPSVGTEAFF.

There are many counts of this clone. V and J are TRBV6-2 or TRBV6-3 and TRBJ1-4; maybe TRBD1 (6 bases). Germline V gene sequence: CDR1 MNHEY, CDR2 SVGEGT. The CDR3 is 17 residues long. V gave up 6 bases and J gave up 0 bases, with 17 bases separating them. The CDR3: CASSQGRGTATNEKLFF. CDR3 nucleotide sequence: TGTGCCAGCAGCCAGGGGAGGGGAACAGCAACTAATGAAAAACTGTTTTTT.

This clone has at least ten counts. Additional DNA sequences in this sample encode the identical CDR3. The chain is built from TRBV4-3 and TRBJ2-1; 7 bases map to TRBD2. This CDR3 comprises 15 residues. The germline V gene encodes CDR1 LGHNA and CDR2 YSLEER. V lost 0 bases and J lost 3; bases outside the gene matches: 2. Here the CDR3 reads CASSQDLADYNEQFF. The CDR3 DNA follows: TGCGCCAGCAGCCAAGACCTAGCGGACTACAATGAGCAGTTCTTC.

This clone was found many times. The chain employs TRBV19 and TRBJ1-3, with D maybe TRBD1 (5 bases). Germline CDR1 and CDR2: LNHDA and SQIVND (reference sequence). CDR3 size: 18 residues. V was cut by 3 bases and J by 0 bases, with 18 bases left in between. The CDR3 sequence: CASSIRSDTDPSGNTIYF. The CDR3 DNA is TGTGCCAGTAGTATCCGCTCGGACACCGACCCCTCTGGAAACACCATATATTTT.

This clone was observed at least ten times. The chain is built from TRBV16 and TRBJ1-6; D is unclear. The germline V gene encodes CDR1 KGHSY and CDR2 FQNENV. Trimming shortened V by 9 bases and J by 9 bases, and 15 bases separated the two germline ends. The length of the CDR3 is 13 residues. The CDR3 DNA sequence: TGTGCCAGTTCTCCTCGGGTGGTTTCACCCCTCCACTTT. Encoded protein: CASSPRVVSPLHF.

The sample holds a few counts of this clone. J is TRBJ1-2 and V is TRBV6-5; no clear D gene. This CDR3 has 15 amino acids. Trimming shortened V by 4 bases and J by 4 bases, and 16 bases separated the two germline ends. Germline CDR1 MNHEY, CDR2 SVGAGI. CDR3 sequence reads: CASSSTSLLGYGYTF. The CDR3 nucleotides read TGTGCCAGCAGTTCGACTTCCCTGTTAGGCTATGGCTACACCTTC.

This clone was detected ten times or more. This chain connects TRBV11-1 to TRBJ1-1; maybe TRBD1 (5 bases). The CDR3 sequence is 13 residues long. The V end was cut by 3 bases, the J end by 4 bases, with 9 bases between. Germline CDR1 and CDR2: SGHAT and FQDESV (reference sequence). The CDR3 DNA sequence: TGTGCCAGCAGCTTTGGTAGGGGCACTGAAGCTTTCTTT. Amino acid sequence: CASSFGRGTEAFF.

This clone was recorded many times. CDR3 protein: CSARDGRANNEQFF. As DNA, the CDR3 is TGCAGTGCTAGAGATGGTAGGGCCAACAATGAGCAGTTCTTC. The chain links TRBV20-1 to TRBJ2-1, with D hard to call. Germline assignment: CDR1 DFQATT and CDR2 SNEGSKA (reference sequence). The V and J ends lost 0 bases and 5 bases respectively, with 11 bases between them. This CDR3 has 14 residues.

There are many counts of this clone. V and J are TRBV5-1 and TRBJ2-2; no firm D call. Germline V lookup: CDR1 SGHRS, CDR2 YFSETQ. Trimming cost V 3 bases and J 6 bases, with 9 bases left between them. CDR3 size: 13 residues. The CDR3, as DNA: TGCGCCAGCAGCTCCGGGTCGTCCGGGGAGCTGTTTTTT. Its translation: CASSSGSSGELFF. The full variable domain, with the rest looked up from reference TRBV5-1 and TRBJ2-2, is KAGVTQTPRYLIKTRGQQVTLSCSPISGHRSVSWYQQTPGQGLQFLFEYFSETQRNKGNFPGRFSGRQFSNSRSEMNVSTLELGDSALYLCASSSGSSGELFFGEGSRLTVL.

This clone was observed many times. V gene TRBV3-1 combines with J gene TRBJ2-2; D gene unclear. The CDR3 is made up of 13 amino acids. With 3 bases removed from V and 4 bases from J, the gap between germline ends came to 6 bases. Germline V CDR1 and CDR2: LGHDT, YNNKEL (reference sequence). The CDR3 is CASSHHGTGELFF. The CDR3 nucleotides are TGTGCCAGCAGCCATCATGGCACCGGGGAGCTGTTTTTT.

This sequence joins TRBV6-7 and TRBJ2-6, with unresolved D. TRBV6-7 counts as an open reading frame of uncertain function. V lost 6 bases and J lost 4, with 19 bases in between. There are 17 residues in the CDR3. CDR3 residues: CASSRRPLKSGANVLTF. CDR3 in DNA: TGTGCCAGCAGCCGTAGGCCCCTGAAATCCGGGGCCAACGTCCTGACTTTC.

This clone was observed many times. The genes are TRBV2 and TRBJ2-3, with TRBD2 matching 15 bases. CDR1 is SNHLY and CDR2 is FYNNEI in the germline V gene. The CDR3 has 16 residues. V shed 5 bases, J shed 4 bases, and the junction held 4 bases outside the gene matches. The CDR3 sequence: CASSSGTSGGSDTQYF. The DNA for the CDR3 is TGTGCCAGCAGTTCTGGGACTAGCGGGGGGTCAGATACGCAGTATTTT.

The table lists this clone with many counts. In DNA, the CDR3 is TGTGCCACCCGACCCGGGGGAGATGAAAAACTGTTTTTT. Translated: CATRPGGDEKLFF. The chain uses TRBV2 and TRBJ1-4, with a tentative D call TRBD1 (5 bases). V was shortened by 10 bases and J by 6 bases, with 15 bases between the two germline ends. The CDR3 runs to 13 residues. Germline V gene lookup returns CDR1 SNHLY and CDR2 FYNNEI.

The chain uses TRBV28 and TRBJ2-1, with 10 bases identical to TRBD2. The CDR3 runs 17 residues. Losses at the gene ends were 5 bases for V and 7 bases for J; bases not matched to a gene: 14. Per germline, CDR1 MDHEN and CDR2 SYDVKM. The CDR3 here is CASSQGVVSSGRNEQFF. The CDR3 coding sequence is TGTGCCAGCAGTCAAGGGGTGGTTTCTAGCGGGAGAAATGAGCAGTTCTTC.

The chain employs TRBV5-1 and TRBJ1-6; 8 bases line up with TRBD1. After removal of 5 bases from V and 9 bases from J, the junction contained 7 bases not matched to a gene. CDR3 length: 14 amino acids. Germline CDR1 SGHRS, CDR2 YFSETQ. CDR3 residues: CASRTGTGSSPLHF. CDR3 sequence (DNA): TGCGCCAGCAGAACAGGGACAGGATCTTCACCCCTCCACTTT.

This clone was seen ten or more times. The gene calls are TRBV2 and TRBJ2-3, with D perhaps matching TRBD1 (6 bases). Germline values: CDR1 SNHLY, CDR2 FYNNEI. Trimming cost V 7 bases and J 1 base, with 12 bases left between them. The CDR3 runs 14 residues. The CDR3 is CASNPEGGTDTQYF. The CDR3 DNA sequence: TGTGCCAGCAATCCCGAGGGGGGCACAGATACGCAGTATTTT. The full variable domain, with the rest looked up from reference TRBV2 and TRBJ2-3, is EPEVTQTPSHQVTQMGQEVILRCVPISNHLYFYWYRQILGQKVEFLVSFYNNEISEKSEIFDDQFSVERPDGSNFTLKIRSTKLEDSAMYFCASNPEGGTDTQYFGPGTRLTVL.

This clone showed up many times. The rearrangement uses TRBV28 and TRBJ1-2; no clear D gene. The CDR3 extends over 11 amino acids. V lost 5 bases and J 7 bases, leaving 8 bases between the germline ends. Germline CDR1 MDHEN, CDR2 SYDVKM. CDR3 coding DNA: TGTGCCAGCAGTCTTCTGAGTGGCTACACCTTC. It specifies CASSLLSGYTF.

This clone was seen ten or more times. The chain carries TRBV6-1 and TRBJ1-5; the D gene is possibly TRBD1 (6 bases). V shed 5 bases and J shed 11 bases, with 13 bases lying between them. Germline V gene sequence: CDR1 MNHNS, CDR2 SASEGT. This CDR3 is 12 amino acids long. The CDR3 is CASSRDKKTQHF. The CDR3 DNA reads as TGTGCCAGCAGTAGGGACAAGAAGACCCAGCATTTT.

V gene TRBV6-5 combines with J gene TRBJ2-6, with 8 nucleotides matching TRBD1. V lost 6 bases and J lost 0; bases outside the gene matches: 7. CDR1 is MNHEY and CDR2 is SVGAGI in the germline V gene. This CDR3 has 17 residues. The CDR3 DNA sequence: TGTGCCAGCAGACTCGGACAGGGTAGCTCTGGGGCCAACGTCCTGACTTTC. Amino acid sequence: CASRLGQGSSGANVLTF.

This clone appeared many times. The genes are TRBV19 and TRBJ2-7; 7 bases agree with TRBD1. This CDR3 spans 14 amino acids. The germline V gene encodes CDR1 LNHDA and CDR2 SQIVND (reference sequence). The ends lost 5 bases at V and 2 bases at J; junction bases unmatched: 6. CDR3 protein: CASSGRTGTYEQYF. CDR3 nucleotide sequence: TGTGCCAGTAGTGGGCGGACAGGTACCTACGAGCAGTACTTC.

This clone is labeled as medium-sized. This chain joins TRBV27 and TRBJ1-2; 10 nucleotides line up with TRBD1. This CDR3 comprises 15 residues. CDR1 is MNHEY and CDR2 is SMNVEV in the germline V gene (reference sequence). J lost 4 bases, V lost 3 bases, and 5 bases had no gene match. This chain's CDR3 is CASSLGTGATYGYTF. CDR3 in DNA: TGTGCCAGCAGTTTGGGGACAGGGGCGACCTATGGCTACACCTTC.

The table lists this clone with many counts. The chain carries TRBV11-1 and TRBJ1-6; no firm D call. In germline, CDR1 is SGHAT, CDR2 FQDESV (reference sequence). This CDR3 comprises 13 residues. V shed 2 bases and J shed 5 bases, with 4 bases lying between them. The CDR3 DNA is TGTGCCAGCAGCTTAATGGATAATTCACCCCTCCACTTT. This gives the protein CASSLMDNSPLHF.

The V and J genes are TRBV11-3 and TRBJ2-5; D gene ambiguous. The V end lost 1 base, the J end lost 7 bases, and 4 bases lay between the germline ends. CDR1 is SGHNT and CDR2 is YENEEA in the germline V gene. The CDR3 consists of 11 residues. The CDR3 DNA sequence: TGTGCCAGCAGCTTAGGGGTGACCCAGTACTTC. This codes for CASSLGVTQYF.

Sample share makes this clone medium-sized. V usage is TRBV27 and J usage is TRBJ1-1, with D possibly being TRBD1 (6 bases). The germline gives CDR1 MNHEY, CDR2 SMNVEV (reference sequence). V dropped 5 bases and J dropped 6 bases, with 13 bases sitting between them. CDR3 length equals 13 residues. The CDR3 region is CASSVQGGSEAFF. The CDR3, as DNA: TGTGCCAGCAGTGTACAGGGTGGGTCTGAAGCTTTCTTT.

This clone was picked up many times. CDR3 bases: TGCAGTGCTATAAGGGCTTTTGGCAATCAGCCCCAGCATTTT. Translating it yields CSAIRAFGNQPQHF. The chain has TRBV20-1 and TRBJ1-5; no reliable D call. The CDR3 is 14 amino acids. The ends were cut back, 4 bases at V and 2 bases at J, with 12 bases in the middle. Germline V gene sequence: CDR1 DFQATT, CDR2 SNEGSKA (reference sequence).